This is a list of T cell receptor beta chains from one sample in a study of cytomegalovirus exposure and HLA in healthy donors. Using immunoSEQ multiplex PCR, the repertoire was profiled, and TCRdb retains in-frame clones only, with some absent. The table shows about 250,000 clones, with under 80% occurring only once. The sample was PBMCs. The receptors shown here come from a female donor in good health and CMV-seronegative. Both conserved end residues are trimmed from each CDR3. A D gene is named only where the DNA matches it firmly.

V	D	J	CDR3
TRBV28	TRBD1	TRBJ2-3	ASSSEGQGAVDTQY
TRBV5-6	-	TRBJ2-7	ASSLQVPYEQY
TRBV9	TRBD2	TRBJ2-2	ASSVDASGNPPTGELF
TRBV6-1	TRBD2	TRBJ2-1	ASIPTSGSLNEQF
TRBV7-9	-	TRBJ2-7	ASSAPTASYEQY
TRBV5-6	TRBD1	TRBJ1-5	ASSPRTGAVT
TRBV25-1	-	TRBJ2-7	ASSRDIYEQY
TRBV19	TRBD1	TRBJ1-1	ASSTGQGYRYAF
TRBV11-2	TRBD2	TRBJ2-1	ASSFSGQQF
TRBV14	-	TRBJ1-2	ASSQDQGVYGYT
TRBV6-1	-	TRBJ1-5	ASSEVLAQPQH
TRBV28	TRBD2	TRBJ2-7	ASSPQGGSGSEQY
TRBV6-4	-	TRBJ2-3	ASSALSGVGTDTQY
TRBV28	-	TRBJ1-2	ASSENLKRTYGYT
TRBV27	TRBD2	TRBJ2-3	ASRRMRGERTDTQY
TRBV15	TRBD1	TRBJ2-6	ATSSRVGQGAGANVLT
TRBV28	-	TRBJ1-3	ASRPPNAYGNTIY
TRBV11-3	TRBD1	TRBJ2-5	ASSADRGQGTQY
TRBV4-2	-	TRBJ1-2	ASSPTALDGYT
TRBV7-2	TRBD2	TRBJ2-2	ASSTRLAGGNGELF
TRBV7-2	TRBD2	TRBJ2-7	ASSLSGRGDEQY
TRBV7-9	-	TRBJ2-2	ASRIDMTGELF
TRBV19	TRBD1	TRBJ2-1	ASSRKQGIFSYNEQF
TRBV5-6	TRBD2	TRBJ2-3	ASSFRGTSGLTDTQY
TRBV5-6	-	TRBJ1-5	ASKSGAGQSDQPQH
TRBV2	TRBD1	TRBJ2-3	ASSSAQGADTDTQY
TRBV2	TRBD2	TRBJ2-1	ASSDSGGYNEQF
TRBV7-3	TRBD2	TRBJ2-7	ASSFGTGGPYEQY
TRBV13	TRBD2	TRBJ2-3	ASSLLASGWSTDTQY
TRBV6-6	TRBD1	TRBJ1-1	ASSHGGGQGGAEAF
TRBV6-5	-	TRBJ2-6	ASSGQSGANVLT
TRBV6-1	TRBD1	TRBJ1-5	ASSERWTGRAVYSNQPQH
TRBV2	-	TRBJ1-1	ASSGTGLNTEAF
TRBV19	TRBD2	TRBJ2-1	ASSTLLAGGPSSYNEQF
TRBV6-1	-	TRBJ1-5	ASSGGQPNQPQH
TRBV5-1	TRBD2	TRBJ2-5	ASSLAGFVGGKETQY
TRBV2	-	TRBJ1-2	ASSDRKRAAYYGYT
TRBV7-3	-	TRBJ1-1	ASSLQGKGTEAF
TRBV20-1	-	TRBJ2-1	SGDRGNEQF
TRBV2	TRBD1	TRBJ1-6	ASRPRPGQGLSNSPLH
TRBV7-9	-	TRBJ2-2	ASSYTGTTTGELF
TRBV27	-	TRBJ2-7	ASSLVAVQTAGYEQY